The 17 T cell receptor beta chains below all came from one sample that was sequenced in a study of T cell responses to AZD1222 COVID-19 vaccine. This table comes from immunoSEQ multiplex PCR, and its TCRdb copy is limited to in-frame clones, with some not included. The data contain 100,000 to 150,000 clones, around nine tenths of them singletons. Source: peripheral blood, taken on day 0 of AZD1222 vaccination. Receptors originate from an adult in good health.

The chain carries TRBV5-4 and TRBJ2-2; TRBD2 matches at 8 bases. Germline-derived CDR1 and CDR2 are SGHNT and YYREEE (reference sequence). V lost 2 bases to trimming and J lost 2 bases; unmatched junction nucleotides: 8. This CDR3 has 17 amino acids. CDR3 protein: CASSFLLAGDNTGELFF. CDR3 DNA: TGTGCCAGCAGCTTTCTCCTAGCGGGCGATAACACCGGGGAGCTGTTTTTT.

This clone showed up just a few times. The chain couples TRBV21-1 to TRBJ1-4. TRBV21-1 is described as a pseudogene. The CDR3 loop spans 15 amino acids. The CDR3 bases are TGTGCCAAGACCTTTAGCGACCCAACTAATGAAAAACTGTTTTTT. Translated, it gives CAKTFSDPTNEKLFF.

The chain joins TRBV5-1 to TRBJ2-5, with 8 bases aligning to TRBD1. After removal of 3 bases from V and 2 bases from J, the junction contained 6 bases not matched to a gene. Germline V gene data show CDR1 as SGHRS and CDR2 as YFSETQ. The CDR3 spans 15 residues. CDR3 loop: CASSSNTGGQETQYF. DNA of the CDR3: TGCGCCAGCAGCTCAAATACAGGGGGACAAGAGACCCAGTACTTC.

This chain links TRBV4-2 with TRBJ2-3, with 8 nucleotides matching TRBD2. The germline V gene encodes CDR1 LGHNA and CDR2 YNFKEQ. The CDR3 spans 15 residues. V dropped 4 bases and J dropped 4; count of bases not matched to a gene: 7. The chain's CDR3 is CASSREGLVADTQYF. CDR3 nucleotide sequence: TGTGCCAGCAGCCGGGAGGGACTAGTGGCAGATACGCAGTATTTT.

The CDR3 nucleotides read TGTGCCAGCAGCCCTTCCTGGGACAGGCCCCTCAATGAGCAGTTCTTC. This sequence encodes CASSPSWDRPLNEQFF. This chain links TRBV3-1 (or the pseudogene TRBV3-2) with TRBJ2-1; 8 bases map to TRBD1. The CDR3 consists of 16 residues. The J segment lost 6 bases and the V segment lost 4 bases, leaving 11 bases of the junction unmatched. Germline V gene data show CDR1 as LGHDT and CDR2 as YNNKEL (reference sequence).

The CDR3 nucleotides read TGTGCCAGTAGTATAGGTGATCGGGCATCGCAGCCCCAGCATTTT. Protein sequence: CASSIGDRASQPQHF. V gene TRBV19 combines with J gene TRBJ1-5; D gene ambiguous. V was trimmed by 1 base and J by 7 bases, leaving 14 bases between them. Looked up from germline, CDR1 is LNHDA and CDR2 is SQIVND (reference sequence). The CDR3 consists of 15 residues.

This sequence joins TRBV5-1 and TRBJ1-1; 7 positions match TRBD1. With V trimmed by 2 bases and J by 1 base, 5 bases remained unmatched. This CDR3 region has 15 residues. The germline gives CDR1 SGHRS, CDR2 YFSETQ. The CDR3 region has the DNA TGCGCCAGCAGCTTTATGCCAGGGGGGAACACTGAAGCTTTCTTT. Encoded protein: CASSFMPGGNTEAFF.

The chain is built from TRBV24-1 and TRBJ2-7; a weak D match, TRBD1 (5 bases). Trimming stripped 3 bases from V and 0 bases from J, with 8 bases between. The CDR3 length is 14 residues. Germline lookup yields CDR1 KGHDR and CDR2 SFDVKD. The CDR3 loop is CATSDPGYSYEQYF. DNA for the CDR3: TGTGCCACCAGTGATCCAGGGTACTCCTACGAGCAGTACTTC.

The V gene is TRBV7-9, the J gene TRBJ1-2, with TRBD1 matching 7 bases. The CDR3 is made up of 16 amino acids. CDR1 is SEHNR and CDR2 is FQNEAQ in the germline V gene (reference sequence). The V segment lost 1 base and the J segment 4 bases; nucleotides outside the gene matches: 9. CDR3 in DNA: TGTGCCAGCAGCTTAGGGATGGGACAGCCTTTCTATGGCTACACCTTC. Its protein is CASSLGMGQPFYGYTF.

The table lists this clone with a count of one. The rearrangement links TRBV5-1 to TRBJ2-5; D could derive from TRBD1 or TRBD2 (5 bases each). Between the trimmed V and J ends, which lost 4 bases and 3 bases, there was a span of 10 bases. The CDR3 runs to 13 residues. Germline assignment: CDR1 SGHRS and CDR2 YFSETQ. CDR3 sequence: CASSVGAEETQYF. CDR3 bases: TGCGCCAGCAGCGTCGGGGCGGAAGAGACCCAGTACTTC. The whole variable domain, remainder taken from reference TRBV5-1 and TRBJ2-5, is KAGVTQTPRYLIKTRGQQVTLSCSPISGHRSVSWYQQTPGQGLQFLFEYFSETQRNKGNFPGRFSGRQFSNSRSEMNVSTLELGDSALYLCASSVGAEETQYFGPGTRLLVL.

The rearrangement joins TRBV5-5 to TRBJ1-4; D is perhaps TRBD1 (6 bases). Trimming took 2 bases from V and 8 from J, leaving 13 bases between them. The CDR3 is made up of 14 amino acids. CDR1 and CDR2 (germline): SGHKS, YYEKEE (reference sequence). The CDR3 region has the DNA TGTGCCAGCAGCTTAGGGGGGCTGGAAGAAAAACTGTTTTTT. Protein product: CASSLGGLEEKLFF.

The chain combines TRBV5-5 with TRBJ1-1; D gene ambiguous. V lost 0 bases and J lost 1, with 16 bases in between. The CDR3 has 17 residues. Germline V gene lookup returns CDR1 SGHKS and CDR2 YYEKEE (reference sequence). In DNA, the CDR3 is TGTGCCAGCAGCTTGGGGCTCCCGGACGTGGAGAACACTGAAGCTTTCTTT. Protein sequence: CASSLGLPDVENTEAFF.

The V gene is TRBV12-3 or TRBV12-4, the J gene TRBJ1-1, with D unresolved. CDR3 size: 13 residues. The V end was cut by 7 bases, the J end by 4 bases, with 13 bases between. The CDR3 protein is CASTPRFSTEAFF. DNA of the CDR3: TGTGCCAGCACTCCGAGGTTTAGCACTGAAGCTTTCTTT.

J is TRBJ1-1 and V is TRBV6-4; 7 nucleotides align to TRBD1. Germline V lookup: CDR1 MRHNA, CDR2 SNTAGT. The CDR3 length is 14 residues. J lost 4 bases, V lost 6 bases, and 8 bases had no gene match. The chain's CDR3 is CASRETGYVTEAFF. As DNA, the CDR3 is TGTGCCAGCAGAGAGACAGGGTATGTCACTGAAGCTTTCTTT.

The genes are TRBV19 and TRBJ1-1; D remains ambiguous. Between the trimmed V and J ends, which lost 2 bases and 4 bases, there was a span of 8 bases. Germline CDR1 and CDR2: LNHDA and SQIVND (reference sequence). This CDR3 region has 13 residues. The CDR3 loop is CASSINQVTEAFF. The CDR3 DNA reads TGTGCCAGTAGTATAAATCAGGTCACTGAAGCTTTCTTT.

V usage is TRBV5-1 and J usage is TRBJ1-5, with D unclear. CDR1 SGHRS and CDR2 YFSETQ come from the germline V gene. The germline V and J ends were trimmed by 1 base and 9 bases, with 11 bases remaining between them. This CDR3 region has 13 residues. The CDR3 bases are TGCGCCAGCAGCTTGAATTCTGAGGCGCCCCAGCATTTT. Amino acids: CASSLNSEAPQHF.

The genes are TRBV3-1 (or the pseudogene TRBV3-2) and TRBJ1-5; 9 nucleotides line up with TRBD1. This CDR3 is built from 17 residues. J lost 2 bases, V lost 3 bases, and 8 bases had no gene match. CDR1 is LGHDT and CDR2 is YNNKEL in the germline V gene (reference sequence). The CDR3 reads CASSHPGTGWGNQPQHF. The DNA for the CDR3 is TGTGCCAGCAGCCACCCCGGGACAGGGTGGGGCAATCAGCCCCAGCATTTT.